Below, 19 T cell receptor beta chains from the same sample are listed, as sequenced in a study of CD8+CD57+ T cells in acquired aplastic anemia. The study profiled TCR beta VDJ and CDR3 using genomic DNA as template. TCRdb reanalysed the reads using MiXCR and keeps one entry per CDR3 protein. The sample has some 280,000 distinct CDR3 sequences, approximately 57% seen once. Sequencing was carried out using sorted CD4+, CD8+, or CD8+CD57+ T cells (not recorded which) from PBMCs. The receptor source for this set is a human donor with severe aplastic anemia or a healthy control (not recorded which).

The V gene is TRBV24-1, the J gene TRBJ2-7; 9 nucleotides agree with TRBD1. From germline, CDR1 is KGHDR and CDR2 SFDVKD. CDR3 length equals 17 residues. J lost 4 bases, V lost 1 base, and 10 bases had no gene match. In DNA form, the CDR3 reads TGTGCCACCAGTGATTTCGGGGGACAGGGAGGGACTTACGAGCAGTACTTC. This translates into CATSDFGGQGGTYEQYF.

This clonotype appeared a few times. The chain links TRBV7-9 to TRBJ2-7; TRBD1 matches at 7 bases. CDR1 SEHNR and CDR2 FQNEAQ come from the germline V gene (reference sequence). The CDR3 extends over 13 amino acids. V shed 6 bases and J 1 base; nucleotides not matched to a gene: 3. CDR3 nucleotide sequence: TGTGCCAGCAGACCGGGACAGTCCTACGAGCAGTACTTC. Amino acids: CASRPGQSYEQYF.

This clonotype came up many times. The chain combines TRBV6-2 or TRBV6-3 with TRBJ2-2; TRBD1 aligns across 8 bases. Trimming removed 4 bases from V and 6 bases from J; junction bases left unmatched: 1. The CDR3 has 13 residues. CDR1 is MNHEY, CDR2 SVGEGT, per germline. In DNA form, the CDR3 reads TGTGCCAGCAGTTGGACAGGGCCCGGGGAGCTGTTTTTT. Translation gives CASSWTGPGELFF.

This rearrangement joins TRBV2 to TRBJ2-3; D might be TRBD2 (6 bases). The CDR3 length is 16 residues. CDR1 and CDR2 (germline): SNHLY, FYNNEI. V was cut by 4 bases and J by 3 bases, with 17 bases left in between. CDR3 sequence reads: CASSVIVTSMTDTQYF. CDR3 nucleotide sequence: TGTGCCAGCAGTGTTATCGTGACTAGTATGACAGATACGCAGTATTTT.

In this sample, this clonotype turned up many times. The chain employs TRBV7-9 and TRBJ1-3, with a weak D call TRBD1 (6 bases). Germline V gene data show CDR1 as SEHNR and CDR2 as FQNEAQ (reference sequence). CDR3 length: 14 residues. V lost 5 bases to trimming and J lost 0 bases, with 8 bases between them. The chain's CDR3 is CASSLGGSGNTIYF. CDR3 sequence (DNA): TGTGCCAGCAGCCTAGGGGGCTCTGGAAACACCATATATTTT.

This clonotype was found a few times. The chain uses TRBV24-1 and TRBJ2-5; D may be TRBD1 or TRBD2 (7 bases each). The CDR3 sequence is 15 residues long. V dropped 3 bases and J dropped 4 bases, with 14 bases sitting between them. Germline V gene sequence: CDR1 KGHDR, CDR2 SFDVKD. CDR3 nucleotide sequence: TGTGCCACCAGTGATCCAACAGGGGAGGGAGAGACCCAGTACTTC. This translates into CATSDPTGEGETQYF.

The chain links TRBV7-2 to TRBJ2-7, with D tentatively TRBD2 (5 bases). The CDR3 runs to 13 residues. V was clipped by 5 bases and J by 4 bases, with 12 bases between them. Germline lookup yields CDR1 SGHTA and CDR2 FQGNSA. Written as DNA, the CDR3 is TGTGCCAGCAGCATCGGGGTATGGTACGAGCAGTACTTC. Translation gives CASSIGVWYEQYF.

This clonotype was seen many times. V usage is TRBV20-1 and J usage is TRBJ1-1, with 11 bases fitting TRBD1. CDR1 is DFQATT and CDR2 is SNEGSKA in the germline V gene (reference sequence). V was clipped by 7 bases and J by 6 bases; unmatched bases: 1. The length of the CDR3 is 11 residues. The chain's CDR3 is CSVDRGPEAFF. In DNA form, the CDR3 reads TGCAGTGTGGACAGGGGGCCTGAAGCTTTCTTT.

The CDR3 DNA reads as TGTGCCACCCCCGGGACAGGGGGTAACTATGGCTACACCTTC. Encoded protein: CATPGTGGNYGYTF. The V and J genes are TRBV28 and TRBJ1-2, with 11 nucleotides matching TRBD1. The CDR3 has 14 amino acids. Trimming cost V 10 bases and J 1 base; bases outside gene matches: 5. The germline gives CDR1 MDHEN, CDR2 SYDVKM.

The chain couples TRBV15 to TRBJ1-2; 8 bases are shared with TRBD1. CDR1 is LNHNV and CDR2 is YYDKDF in the germline V gene (reference sequence). This CDR3 comprises 16 residues. J gave up 4 bases and V 5 bases, and 12 bases lay outside the gene matches. DNA for the CDR3: TGTGCCACCAGCGCAGATCAGGGGGCGCGTGTCTATGGCTACACCTTC. This translates into CATSADQGARVYGYTF.

This clonotype was counted a few times. Relative to the germline gene, one junction end is altered; a read error may explain this. The rearrangement links TRBV10-3 to TRBJ1-3, with D unclear. This CDR3 is 13 amino acids long. Germline assignment: CDR1 ENHRY and CDR2 SYGVKD. The CDR3 is CAISESWMSSSGF. The CDR3 DNA sequence: TGTGCCATCAGTGAGTCTTGGATGAGTTCCTCTGGTTTT.

The chain links TRBV24-1 to TRBJ2-3; no definite D call. In germline, CDR1 is KGHDR, CDR2 SFDVKD. Trimming removed 0 bases at V and 11 bases at J, with 8 bases between. This CDR3 has 12 amino acids. The CDR3 is CATSDLTSRQYF. The CDR3 DNA reads as TGTGCCACCAGTGATTTGACCTCCAGGCAGTATTTT.

In this sample, this clonotype turned up a few times. CDR3 loop: CASSPGTPRHEQYF. The CDR3 DNA sequence: TGTGCCAGTAGTCCCGGGACACCCCGCCACGAGCAGTACTTC. This chain connects TRBV19 to TRBJ2-7, with a tentative D call TRBD1 (6 bases). Germline V gene sequence: CDR1 LNHDA, CDR2 SQIVND (reference sequence). The V gene lost 5 bases and the J gene lost 5 bases, with 16 bases spanning the gap. The CDR3 is 14 amino acids.

The V gene is TRBV2, the J gene TRBJ1-1; TRBD1 is a possible D gene (6 bases). Trimming pared 7 bases from V and 10 bases from J, leaving 22 bases between. Per the germline V gene, CDR1 is SNHLY and CDR2 is FYNNEI. CDR3 length equals 14 residues. In DNA form, the CDR3 reads TGTGCCAGCAACACGGGGGGCGCAGGGGAGAGAGCTTTCTTT. This gives the protein CASNTGGAGERAFF.

The chain carries TRBV7-9 and TRBJ2-5; 11 bases align to TRBD2. Germline V gene lookup returns CDR1 SEHNR and CDR2 FQNEAQ (reference sequence). The CDR3 runs to 13 residues. Trimming at V came to 5 bases and at J to 7 bases, leaving 3 bases not matched to a gene. The DNA for the CDR3 is TGTGCCAGCAGCCCCGGACTAGCGGGGACCCAGTACTTC. This sequence encodes CASSPGLAGTQYF.

This clonotype occurred a few times. The CDR3 sequence is CASSIGQGEAYNEQFF. CDR3 coding DNA: TGTGCCAGTAGTATAGGGCAGGGAGAGGCCTACAATGAGCAGTTCTTC. The chain combines TRBV19 with TRBJ2-1, with D perhaps TRBD1 or TRBD2 (5 bases each). The germline V gene has CDR1 LNHDA and CDR2 SQIVND (reference sequence). V gave up 1 base and J gave up 2 bases, with 12 bases separating them. This CDR3 is built from 16 residues.

V and J are TRBV30 and TRBJ2-5; 9 bases match TRBD2. Germline V lookup: CDR1 GTSNPN, CDR2 SVGIG (reference sequence). Germline trimming cut 6 bases from V and 5 bases from J; bases unmatched to any gene: 13. The length of the CDR3 is 15 residues. The CDR3 spells CACTTGRGGRETQYF. The CDR3 region has the DNA TGTGCCTGTACAACGGGGCGGGGGGGACGGGAGACCCAGTACTTC.

J is TRBJ2-7 and V is TRBV7-9, with 11 bases that match TRBD2. Germline CDR1 SEHNR, CDR2 FQNEAQ (reference sequence). V lost 4 bases to trimming and J lost 0 bases; unmatched junction nucleotides: 5. The CDR3 sequence is 16 residues long. The CDR3 here is CASSYGLAGYSYEQYF. In nucleotides, the CDR3 is TGTGCCAGCAGCTATGGACTAGCGGGCTACTCCTACGAGCAGTACTTC.

J is TRBJ2-7 and V is TRBV15; D unresolved. The length of the CDR3 is 13 residues. Germline V lookup: CDR1 LNHNV, CDR2 YYDKDF (reference sequence). The V end lost 0 bases, the J end lost 4 bases, and 7 bases lay between the germline ends. CDR3: CATSRDRIYEQYF. CDR3 coding DNA: TGTGCCACCAGCAGAGACAGGATTTACGAGCAGTACTTC.